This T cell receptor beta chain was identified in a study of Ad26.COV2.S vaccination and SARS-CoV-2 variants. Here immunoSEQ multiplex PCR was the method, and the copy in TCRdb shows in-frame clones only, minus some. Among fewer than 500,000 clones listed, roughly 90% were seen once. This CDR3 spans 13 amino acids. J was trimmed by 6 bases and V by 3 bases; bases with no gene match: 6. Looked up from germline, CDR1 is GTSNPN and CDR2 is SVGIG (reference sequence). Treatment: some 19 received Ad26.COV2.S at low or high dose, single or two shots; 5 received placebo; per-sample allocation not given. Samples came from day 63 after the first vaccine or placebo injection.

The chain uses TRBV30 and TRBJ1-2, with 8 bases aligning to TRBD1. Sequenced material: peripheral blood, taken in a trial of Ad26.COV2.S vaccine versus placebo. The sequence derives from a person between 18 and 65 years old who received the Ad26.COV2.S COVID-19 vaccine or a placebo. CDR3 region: CAWRLQGADGYTF. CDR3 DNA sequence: TGTGCCTGGAGGTTGCAGGGGGCTGATGGCTACACCTTC.